The 2 T cell receptor beta chains reported below all come from one sample, sequenced in a study of patients and donors after allogeneic stem cell transplantation. TCRdb analysed the RT-PCR reads with MiXCR anew, one entry per CDR3 protein. The sample includes over 350,000 distinct CDR3 sequences, under 20% of them seen just once. Sequencing was performed on blood, either unsorted or a sorted T cell fraction (not recorded which). The receptors were sampled from a human donor who was either an allogeneic HSCT recipient or a stem cell or donor lymphocyte infusion donor (not recorded which). It is not recorded whose cells these are; they may come from a transplant donor.

The rearrangement joins TRBV6-2 or TRBV6-3 to TRBJ1-5, with D unclear. Germline V gene data show CDR1 as MNHEY and CDR2 as SVGEGT. The CDR3 sequence is 18 residues long. With 3 bases removed from V and 4 bases from J, the gap between germline ends came to 22 bases. CDR3 residues: CASSYFFTGPSENQPQHF. Here the CDR3 DNA reads TGTGCCAGCAGTTATTTTTTCACCGGACCCTCGGAGAATCAGCCCCAGCATTTT.

The rearrangement joins TRBV4-3 to TRBJ1-5; tentatively, D is TRBD1 (5 bases). Per the germline V gene, CDR1 is LGHNA and CDR2 is YSLEER. V lost 2 bases and J 0 bases, leaving 17 bases between the germline ends. The CDR3 has 18 residues. The CDR3: CASSQFLSGTDSNQPQHF. CDR3 in DNA: TGCGCCAGCAGCCAATTCCTATCCGGGACTGATAGCAATCAGCCCCAGCATTTT.